Below, 15 T cell receptor beta chains from the same sample are listed, as sequenced in a study of blood T cell repertoires in COVID-19. The table came from immunoSEQ multiplex PCR; TCRdb's copy has only in-frame clones and leaves some out. The data contain approximately 28,000 clones, 85% to 95% of them seen just once; the ten biggest clones take up 0.83%. Sample: peripheral blood. The receptors stem from a woman between 70 and 85 years old with COVID-19, enrolled during active disease.

The CDR3 region has the DNA TGTGCCAGTAGTACAGGGTCGACTAACTATGGCTACACCTTC. This translates into CASSTGSTNYGYTF. This rearrangement joins TRBV19 to TRBJ1-2; D perhaps matches TRBD1 (5 bases). The germline V gene encodes CDR1 LNHDA and CDR2 SQIVND (reference sequence). The CDR3 has 14 residues. The V and J ends lost 4 bases and 0 bases respectively, with 9 bases between them.

This clone was counted between two and nine times. The CDR3 region has the DNA TGTGCCAGCAGTTACTCGAGCGGGAGGGGCGCCGGGGAGCTGTTTTTT. Its protein product is CASSYSSGRGAGELFF. This chain uses TRBV6-6 with TRBJ2-2; 10 bases align to TRBD2. Trimming cost V 0 bases and J 6 bases; bases outside gene matches: 4. This CDR3 region has 16 residues. CDR1 is MNHNY, CDR2 SVGAGI, per germline (reference sequence).

In DNA, the CDR3 is TGCGCCAGCAGCCAAGAATTGTCCCGGGACAGGGGGCCCGCAGATACGCAGTATTTT. Translated: CASSQELSRDRGPADTQYF. The chain carries TRBV4-3 and TRBJ2-3; 12 bases match TRBD1. CDR3 length: 19 amino acids. The V gene's germline CDR1 is LGHNA and CDR2 YSLEER. Trimming at V came to 0 bases and at J to 4 bases, leaving 11 bases not matched to a gene.

This sequence joins TRBV5-5 and TRBJ2-7, with D perhaps TRBD1 (6 bases). CDR1 is SGHKS, CDR2 YYEKEE, per germline (reference sequence). The CDR3 covers 14 residues. V lost 2 bases and J lost 0, with 9 bases in between. The DNA of the CDR3 is TGTGCCAGCAGCTTACAACAGGGCTCCTACGAGCAGTACTTC. It encodes CASSLQQGSYEQYF.

This chain joins TRBV27 and TRBJ1-5, with D uncertain. In germline, CDR1 is MNHEY, CDR2 SMNVEV (reference sequence). The CDR3 is made up of 17 amino acids. V lost 3 bases to trimming and J lost 9 bases, with 24 bases between them. The CDR3 nucleotides are TGTGCCAGCAGTTTGTTTGGGTCCAACATTCGGGTGCGGCCCCAGCATTTT. It translates to CASSLFGSNIRVRPQHF.

The chain uses TRBV6-2 or TRBV6-3 and TRBJ2-7; D may be TRBD1 (6 bases). With 0 bases removed from V and 0 bases from J, the gap between germline ends came to 6 bases. There are 14 residues in the CDR3. Germline V gives CDR1 MNHEY, CDR2 SVGEGT. As DNA, the CDR3 is TGTGCCAGCAGTTACTCGGACAGCTCCTACGAGCAGTACTTC. Its protein product is CASSYSDSSYEQYF.

The V call is TRBV7-2, the J call TRBJ2-1, with TRBD2 matching over 8 bases. Trimming took 5 bases from V and 7 from J; bases not matched to a gene: 10. This CDR3 has 15 amino acids. Germline-derived CDR1 and CDR2 are SGHTA and FQGNSA. For the CDR3, the DNA is TGTGCCAGCAGCCCGAGCGGGAGTTGGGCTAATGAGCAGTTCTTC. It yields the protein CASSPSGSWANEQFF.

The CDR3 nucleotides are TGCGCCAGCAGGAGCGGGACAGGACCGCCTCAAGAGACCCAGTACTTC. The encoded protein is CASRSGTGPPQETQYF. The chain links TRBV5-1 to TRBJ2-5; tentatively, D is TRBD1 (8 bases). The CDR3 loop spans 16 amino acids. The germline V and J ends were trimmed by 5 bases and 2 bases, with 19 bases remaining between them. Germline V lookup: CDR1 SGHRS, CDR2 YFSETQ.

The chain employs TRBV9 and TRBJ1-1; weak D call: TRBD1 (6 bases). The germline CDR1 and CDR2 sequences are SGDLS and YYNGEE. The CDR3 is made up of 17 amino acids. Trimming cost V 0 bases and J 6 bases, with 21 bases left between them. As DNA, the CDR3 is TGTGCCAGCAGCGTAGGGGAAAAGGCAGGGGTTTTTTCTGAAGCTTTCTTT. Translating it yields CASSVGEKAGVFSEAFF. Supplemented by reference TRBV9 and TRBJ1-1, the full variable domain reads DSGVTQTPKHLITATGQRVTLRCSPRSGDLSVYWYQQSLDQGLQFLIQYYNGEERAKGNILERFSAQQFPDLHSELNLSSLELGDSALYFCASSVGEKAGVFSEAFFGQGTRLTVV.

The chain employs TRBV10-3 and TRBJ1-2, with a weak D call TRBD1 (6 bases). Germline CDR1 reads ENHRY; CDR2 reads SYGVKD. The CDR3 length is 15 residues. The germline V and J ends were trimmed by 2 bases and 2 bases, with 12 bases remaining between them. The CDR3 nucleotides are TGTGCCATCAGTGAGACGCAGGGGCTGAACTATGGCTACACCTTC. As protein: CAISETQGLNYGYTF.

V gene TRBV2 combines with J gene TRBJ1-5; D remains ambiguous. CDR3 length: 12 amino acids. V was shortened by 7 bases and J by 4 bases, with 8 bases between the two germline ends. Germline V gene lookup returns CDR1 SNHLY and CDR2 FYNNEI. The CDR3 region is CASTRGNQPQHF. The CDR3 bases are TGTGCCAGCACCCGGGGAAATCAGCCCCAGCATTTT.

V usage is TRBV4-1 and J usage is TRBJ1-1, with D uncertain. The CDR3 sequence is 15 residues long. Trimming shortened V by 5 bases and J by 6 bases, and 19 bases separated the two germline ends. Per germline, CDR1 MGHRA and CDR2 YSYEKL. In nucleotides, the CDR3 is TGCGCCAGCAGCGCTTGGGTGCGGGAGGGTGCTGAAGCTTTCTTT. This sequence encodes CASSAWVREGAEAFF.

The CDR3 DNA reads TGTGCCAGCAGCCCATCCGGGACTAGCGTAGGGCATGAGCAGTTCTTC. As protein: CASSPSGTSVGHEQFF. The rearrangement uses TRBV7-8 and TRBJ2-1; TRBD2 matches at 10 bases. CDR1 is SGHVS, CDR2 FQNEAQ, per germline. The ends lost 5 bases at V and 8 bases at J; junction bases unmatched: 12. This CDR3 is 16 amino acids long.

This rearrangement joins TRBV5-1 to TRBJ2-5, with 10 nucleotides matching TRBD2. Germline CDR1 SGHRS, CDR2 YFSETQ. V shed 0 bases and J 4 bases; nucleotides not matched to a gene: 3. The CDR3 consists of 15 residues. The chain's CDR3 is CASSLELAGVETQYF. The DNA of the CDR3 is TGCGCCAGCAGCTTGGAGCTAGCGGGAGTAGAGACCCAGTACTTC.

This sequence joins TRBV6-5 and TRBJ1-1; perhaps TRBD1 as D (5 bases). Trimming stripped 6 bases from V and 2 bases from J, with 16 bases between. CDR3 length: 15 residues. Germline V lookup: CDR1 MNHEY, CDR2 SVGAGI. Here the CDR3 reads CASRRTLQVNTEAFF. CDR3 DNA sequence: TGTGCCAGCAGACGAACCCTACAGGTTAACACTGAAGCTTTCTTT.